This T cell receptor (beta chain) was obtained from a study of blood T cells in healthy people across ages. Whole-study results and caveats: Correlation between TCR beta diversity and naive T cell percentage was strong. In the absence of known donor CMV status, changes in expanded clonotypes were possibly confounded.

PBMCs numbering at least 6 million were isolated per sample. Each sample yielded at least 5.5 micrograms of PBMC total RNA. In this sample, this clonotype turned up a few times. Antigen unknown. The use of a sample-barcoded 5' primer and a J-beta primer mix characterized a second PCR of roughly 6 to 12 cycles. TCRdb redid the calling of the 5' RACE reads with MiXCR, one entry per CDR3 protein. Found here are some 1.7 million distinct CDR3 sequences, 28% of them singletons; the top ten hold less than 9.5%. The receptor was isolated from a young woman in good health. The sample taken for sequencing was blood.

As DNA, the CDR3 is TGTGCCAGCAGTCCCAGTGGGCCAGGGAGAAATTCACCCCTCCACTTT. Amino acid sequence: CASSPSGPGRNSPLHF. The chain combines TRBV12-3 or TRBV12-4 with TRBJ1-6; a possible D gene is TRBD1 (5 bases). The CDR3 is 16 residues long. Trimming stripped 5 bases from V and 7 bases from J, with 18 bases between.